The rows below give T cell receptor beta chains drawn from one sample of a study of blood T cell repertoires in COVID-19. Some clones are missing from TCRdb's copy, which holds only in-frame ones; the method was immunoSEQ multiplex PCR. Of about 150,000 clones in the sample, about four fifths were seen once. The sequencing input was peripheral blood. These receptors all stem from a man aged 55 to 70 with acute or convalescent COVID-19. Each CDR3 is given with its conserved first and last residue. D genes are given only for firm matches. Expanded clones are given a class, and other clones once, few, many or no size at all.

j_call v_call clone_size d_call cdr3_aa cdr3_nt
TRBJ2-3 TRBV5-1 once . CASSQGPSGSTDTQYF TGCGCCAGCAGCCAGGGGCCTAGCGGCTCCACAGATACGCAGTATTTT
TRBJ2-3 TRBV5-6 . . CASSLGHTDTQYF TGTGCCAGCAGCTTGGGGCACACAGATACGCAGTATTTT
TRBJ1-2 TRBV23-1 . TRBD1 CASVLGTADYGYTF TGCGCCAGCGTATTAGGGACAGCAGATTATGGCTACACCTTC
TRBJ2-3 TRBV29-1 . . CSVVALGTDTQYF TGCAGCGTTGTGGCCCTAGGAACAGATACGCAGTATTTT
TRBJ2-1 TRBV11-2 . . CASSRAVSSYNEQFF TGTGCCAGCAGCAGAGCGGTAAGCTCCTACAATGAGCAGTTCTTC
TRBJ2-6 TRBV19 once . CASQQVSGANVLTF TGTGCCAGCCAGCAGGTCTCTGGGGCCAACGTCCTGACTTTC
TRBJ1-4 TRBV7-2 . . CASSLSGGAGNEKLFF TGTGCCAGCAGCTTAAGCGGGGGGGCTGGTAATGAAAAACTGTTTTTT
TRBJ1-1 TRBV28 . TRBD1 CASRGGTGNTEAFF TGTGCCAGCAGGGGAGGGACAGGGAACACTGAAGCTTTCTTT
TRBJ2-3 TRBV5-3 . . CADNVRQSLNTQYF TGTGCAGATAACGTGCGACAGTCATTGAATACGCAGTATTTT
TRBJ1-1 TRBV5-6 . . CASSSRVAPGVAFF TGTGCCAGCAGCTCTCGGGTGGCACCCGGGGTAGCTTTCTTT
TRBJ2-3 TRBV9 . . CASSVVGSLSDTQYF TGTGCCAGCAGCGTAGTTGGGAGCCTTTCAGATACGCAGTATTTT
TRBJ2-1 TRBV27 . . CASSLSNPGYNEQFF TGTGCCAGCAGTTTATCGAACCCCGGGTACAATGAGCAGTTCTTC
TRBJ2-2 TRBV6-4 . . CASSDRPGATGELFF TGTGCCAGCAGTGACCGGCCAGGGGCAACCGGGGAGCTGTTTTTT
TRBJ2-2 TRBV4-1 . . CASSQAHYTGELFF TGCGCCAGCAGCCAAGCCCACTACACCGGGGAGCTGTTTTTT
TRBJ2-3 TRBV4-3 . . CASSQDPGGTSTDTQYF TGCGCCAGCAGCCAAGACCCAGGGGGGACTAGCACAGATACGCAGTATTTT
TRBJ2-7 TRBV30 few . CAWRAGPYEQYF TGTGCCTGGAGGGCGGGTCCCTACGAGCAGTACTTC
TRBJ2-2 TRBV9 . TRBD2 CASSAPSGRGTGELFF TGTGCCAGCAGCGCACCAAGCGGGAGAGGCACCGGGGAGCTGTTTTTT
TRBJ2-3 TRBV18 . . CASSSRGSTDTQYF TGTGCCAGCTCCTCCAGGGGTAGCACAGATACGCAGTATTTT
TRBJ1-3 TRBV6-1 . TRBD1 CASSEARGQGVGNTIYF TGTGCCAGCAGTGAAGCGCGAGGCCAGGGGGTAGGAAACACCATATATTTT
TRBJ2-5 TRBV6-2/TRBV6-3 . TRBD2 CASSSGTSGNQETQYF TGTGCCAGCAGCTCCGGGACTAGCGGCAACCAAGAGACCCAGTACTTC
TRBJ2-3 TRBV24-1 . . CATSGRKGEADTQYF TGTGCCACCAGTGGTCGCAAAGGGGAAGCAGATACGCAGTATTTT
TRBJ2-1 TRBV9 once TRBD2 CASGLAGGYEQFF TGTGCCAGCGGACTAGCGGGAGGGTATGAGCAGTTCTTC
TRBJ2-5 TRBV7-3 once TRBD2 CASSLTPGLGRETQYF TGTGCCAGCAGCTTAACCCCGGGACTAGGGCGGGAGACCCAGTACTTC
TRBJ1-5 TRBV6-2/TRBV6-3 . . CASSYSATSRDQPQHF TGTGCCAGCAGTTACTCGGCCACCTCCCGGGATCAGCCCCAGCATTTT
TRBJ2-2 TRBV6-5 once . CASSRGTQNTGELFF TGTGCCAGCAGCCGCGGGACCCAGAACACCGGGGAGCTGTTTTTT
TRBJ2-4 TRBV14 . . CASSQEELRKLAKNIQYF TGTGCCAGCAGCCAAGAGGAGCTGAGGAAACTAGCCAAAAACATTCAGTACTTC
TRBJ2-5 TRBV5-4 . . CASSFQGWETQYF TGTGCCAGCAGCTTTCAGGGCTGGGAGACCCAGTACTTC
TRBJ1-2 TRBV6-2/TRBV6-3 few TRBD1 CASSPHQQGPGGYGYTF TGTGCCAGCAGCCCCCACCAACAGGGGCCCGGAGGCTATGGCTACACCTTC
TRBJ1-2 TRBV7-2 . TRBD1 CASSLPTGGLRYTF TGTGCCAGCAGCTTACCGACAGGGGGGTTGCGCTACACCTTC
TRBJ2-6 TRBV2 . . CASREAGANVLAF TGTGCCAGCAGAGAGGCTGGGGCCAACGTCCTGGCTTTC
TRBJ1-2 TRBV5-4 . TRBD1 CASSPRQGLYGYTF TGTGCCAGCAGCCCGCGACAGGGACTCTATGGCTACACCTTC
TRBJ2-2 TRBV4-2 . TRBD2 CASSQAGGRNTGELFF TGTGCCAGCAGCCAAGCGGGCGGGAGGAACACCGGGGAGCTGTTTTTT
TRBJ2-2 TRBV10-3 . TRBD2 CAIRNPSGLAGGGRTGELFF TGTGCCATCAGAAATCCTTCGGGACTAGCGGGAGGGGGCAGGACCGGGGAGCTGTTTTTT
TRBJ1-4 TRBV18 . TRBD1 CASSPPGGRAPEKLFF TGTGCCAGCTCACCACCAGGGGGCAGGGCGCCCGAAAAACTGTTTTTT
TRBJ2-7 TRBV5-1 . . CASSLVDTSTSYEQYF TGCGCCAGCTCTCTTGTCGACACTTCCACCTCCTACGAGCAGTACTTC
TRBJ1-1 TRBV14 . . CASSQTGMNTEAFF TGTGCCAGCAGCCAAACGGGGATGAACACTGAAGCTTTCTTT
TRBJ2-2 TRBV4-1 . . CASSQVKGRGAIGELFF TGCGCCAGCAGCCAAGTGAAGGGCCGGGGGGCGATCGGGGAGCTGTTTTTT
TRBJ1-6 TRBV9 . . CASSALGQLNSPLHF TGTGCCAGCAGCGCTCTCGGACAGCTGAATTCACCCCTCCACTTT
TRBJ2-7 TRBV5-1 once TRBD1 CASSWGDRAAYEQYF TGCGCCAGCAGCTGGGGGGACAGGGCAGCCTACGAGCAGTACTTC
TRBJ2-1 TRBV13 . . CASSLGREQFF TGTGCCAGCAGCTTAGGGCGGGAGCAGTTCTTC
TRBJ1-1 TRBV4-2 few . CASSPTADRSGTEAFF TGTGCCAGCAGCCCCACGGCCGACAGGTCCGGAACTGAAGCTTTCTTT
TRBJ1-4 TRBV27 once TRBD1 CASSYWTGGKVKLFF TGTGCCAGCAGTTACTGGACAGGGGGCAAAGTAAAACTGTTTTTT
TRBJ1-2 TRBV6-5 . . CASSPSRVGYGYTF TGTGCCAGCAGTCCCTCGAGGGTAGGCTATGGCTACACCTTC
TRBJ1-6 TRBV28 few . CASSLSQGFNNSPLHF TGTGCCAGCAGTTTATCCCAGGGGTTTAATAATTCACCCCTCCACTTT
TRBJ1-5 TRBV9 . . CASSYTGLSNQPQHF TGTGCCAGCAGCTACACAGGGCTGAGCAATCAGCCCCAGCATTTT
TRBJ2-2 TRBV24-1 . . CATSDSGFRELFF TGTGCCACCAGTGATTCAGGGTTCAGGGAGCTGTTTTTT
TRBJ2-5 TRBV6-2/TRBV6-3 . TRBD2 CASSAYGLAGGGVGETQYF TGTGCCAGCAGTGCATACGGACTAGCGGGAGGTGGGGTAGGAGAGACCCAGTACTTC
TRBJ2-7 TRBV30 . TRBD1 CAWSVRRTGDSYEQYF TGTGCCTGGAGTGTACGTAGGACAGGGGACTCCTACGAGCAGTACTTC
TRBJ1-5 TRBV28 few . CASSLYPGWDQPQHF TGTGCCAGCAGTTTATACCCCGGGTGGGATCAGCCCCAGCATTTT
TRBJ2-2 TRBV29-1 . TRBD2 CSVRIAGGNTGELFF TGCAGCGTGAGAATAGCGGGAGGGAACACCGGGGAGCTGTTTTTT
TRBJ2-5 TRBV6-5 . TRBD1 CASSYSRQGAAETQYF TGTGCCAGCAGTTACTCGAGGCAGGGGGCTGCCGAGACCCAGTACTTC
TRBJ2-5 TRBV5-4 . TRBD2 CASSRLSGGASETQYF TGTGCCAGCAGCCGATTAAGCGGGGGGGCGAGTGAGACCCAGTACTTC
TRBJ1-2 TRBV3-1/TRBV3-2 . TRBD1 CASSPGQGHYGYTF TGTGCCAGCAGCCCGGGACAGGGCCACTATGGCTACACCTTC
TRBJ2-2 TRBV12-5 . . CASGRNGGTGELFF TGTGCTAGTGGACGCAACGGGGGAACCGGGGAGCTGTTTTTT
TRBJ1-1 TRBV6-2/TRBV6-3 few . CASTPGAGQNTEAFF TGTGCCAGCACCCCCGGAGCGGGACAGAACACTGAAGCTTTCTTT
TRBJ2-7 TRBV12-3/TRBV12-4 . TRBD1 CASSTTGVQYF TGTGCCAGCAGCACCACAGGGGTGCAGTACTTC
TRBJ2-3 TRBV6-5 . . CASRMGHTDTQYF TGTGCCAGCCGGATGGGCCACACAGATACGCAGTATTTT